Listed below are T cell receptor beta chains from one sample, sequenced in a study of blood T cell repertoires in COVID-19. The table came from immunoSEQ multiplex PCR; TCRdb's copy has only in-frame clones and leaves some out. The sample comprises about 150,000 clones, 85% to 90% of which are singletons, and less than 8% rests with the top ten. The sequencing input was PBMCs or T cells enriched from blood (not recorded which). The origin of the receptors is a woman aged 45-59 years who had recovered from COVID-19. Each CDR3 is given with its conserved first and last residue. Each record gives: V gene, clone size, D gene, J gene, CDR3 DNA, CDR3 protein. The D gene is left open where the match is weak. Size is stated for part of the rows, as once, few or many counts, or as a class when the clone is expanded.

v_call: TRBV5-1; clone_size: NA; d_call: NA; j_call: TRBJ1-5; cdr3_nt: TGCGCCAGCAGCTCCCTGGGGGGAGATAGCAATCAGCCCCAGCATTTT; cdr3_aa: CASSSLGGDSNQPQHF
v_call: TRBV12-3/TRBV12-4; clone_size: NA; d_call: TRBD1; j_call: TRBJ2-5; cdr3_nt: TGTGCCAGCAGTCCGGACAGGGGCGAGACCCAGTACTTC; cdr3_aa: CASSPDRGETQYF
v_call: TRBV29-1; clone_size: NA; d_call: TRBD1; j_call: TRBJ1-1; cdr3_nt: TGCAGCGCCGCAGGGGGGAGACAAACTGAAGCTTTCTTT; cdr3_aa: CSAAGGRQTEAFF
v_call: TRBV5-5; clone_size: NA; d_call: TRBD1; j_call: TRBJ1-2; cdr3_nt: TGTGCCAGCAGCTCCATTCCGGGACAGGGAAATGGCTACACCTTC; cdr3_aa: CASSSIPGQGNGYTF
v_call: TRBV7-6; clone_size: NA; d_call: TRBD1; j_call: TRBJ1-4; cdr3_nt: TGTGCCAGCAGCTTAGAGGCGAGGGGGCGCGTTGAAAAACTGTTTTTT; cdr3_aa: CASSLEARGRVEKLFF
v_call: TRBV10-2; clone_size: NA; d_call: TRBD1; j_call: TRBJ2-2; cdr3_nt: TGCGCCAGCAGGGAGCCGGGACAGGGGACCCAAGGATACACCGGGGAGCTGTTTTTT; cdr3_aa: CASREPGQGTQGYTGELFF
v_call: TRBV2; clone_size: many; d_call: NA; j_call: TRBJ1-2; cdr3_nt: TGTGCCAGCAGTGTTAGGGGGTATGGCTACACCTTC; cdr3_aa: CASSVRGYGYTF
v_call: TRBV18; clone_size: NA; d_call: TRBD1; j_call: TRBJ2-3; cdr3_nt: TGTGCCAGCTCACCACGGGGGACAGGGACGACAGATACGCAGTATTTT; cdr3_aa: CASSPRGTGTTDTQYF
v_call: TRBV27; clone_size: NA; d_call: TRBD2; j_call: TRBJ2-5; cdr3_nt: TGTGCCAGCAGTTTGGGGCGAACTAGCGGGGGGACCCAAGAGACCCAGTACTTC; cdr3_aa: CASSLGRTSGGTQETQYF
v_call: TRBV19; clone_size: once; d_call: TRBD1; j_call: TRBJ2-2; cdr3_nt: TGTGCCAGCGCCCGCACAGGGGTCGGGGAGCTGTTTTTT; cdr3_aa: CASARTGVGELFF
v_call: TRBV5-4; clone_size: few; d_call: NA; j_call: TRBJ2-3; cdr3_nt: TGTGCCAGCAGCTACTCCGGGACTAGCACAGATACGCAGTATTTT; cdr3_aa: CASSYSGTSTDTQYF
v_call: TRBV29-1; clone_size: NA; d_call: NA; j_call: TRBJ2-7; cdr3_nt: TGCAGCGTGGGGGCCCTCACGGGGGAGCAGTACTTC; cdr3_aa: CSVGALTGEQYF
v_call: TRBV7-6; clone_size: NA; d_call: NA; j_call: TRBJ1-1; cdr3_nt: TGTGCCAGCAGCTTAGCAGGGTCCAGGGAGGACACTGAAGCTTTCTTT; cdr3_aa: CASSLAGSREDTEAFF
v_call: TRBV11-3; clone_size: once; d_call: TRBD1; j_call: TRBJ1-1; cdr3_nt: TGTGCCAGCAGCGCCCGACAGGGATCTTTGAACACTGAAGCTTTCTTT; cdr3_aa: CASSARQGSLNTEAFF
v_call: TRBV18; clone_size: once; d_call: NA; j_call: TRBJ2-7; cdr3_nt: TGTGCCAGCTCGCGTCAGGGGTACGAGCAGTACTTC; cdr3_aa: CASSRQGYEQYF
v_call: TRBV7-2; clone_size: NA; d_call: TRBD1; j_call: TRBJ1-5; cdr3_nt: TGTGCCAGCAGCGACAGGGGGTATCAGCCCCAGCATTTT; cdr3_aa: CASSDRGYQPQHF
v_call: TRBV7-2; clone_size: NA; d_call: NA; j_call: TRBJ2-1; cdr3_nt: TGTGCCAGCAGCACAAGGACTAGAGGGGGCAATGAGCAGTTCTTC; cdr3_aa: CASSTRTRGGNEQFF
v_call: TRBV5-1; clone_size: NA; d_call: TRBD2; j_call: TRBJ2-7; cdr3_nt: TGCGCCAGCAGCTTGTTGGCTAGCGGGGGAAACTACGAGCAGTACTTC; cdr3_aa: CASSLLASGGNYEQYF
v_call: TRBV19; clone_size: NA; d_call: TRBD1; j_call: TRBJ1-1; cdr3_nt: TGTGCCAGTAGTTTACTCGGGACAGGGGTCACTGAAGCTTTCTTT; cdr3_aa: CASSLLGTGVTEAFF
v_call: TRBV6-5; clone_size: NA; d_call: NA; j_call: TRBJ1-6; cdr3_nt: TGTGCCAGCAGTTACCCAGGAAATTCACCCCTCCACTTT; cdr3_aa: CASSYPGNSPLHF
v_call: TRBV9; clone_size: NA; d_call: NA; j_call: TRBJ2-2; cdr3_nt: TGTGCCAGCAGCTTATTGACAGACCCCACCGGGGAGCTGTTTTTT; cdr3_aa: CASSLLTDPTGELFF
v_call: TRBV7-2; clone_size: NA; d_call: NA; j_call: TRBJ2-6; cdr3_nt: TGTGCCAGCAGCTTAGTCACAGGAATTGGGGCCAACGTCCTGACTTTC; cdr3_aa: CASSLVTGIGANVLTF